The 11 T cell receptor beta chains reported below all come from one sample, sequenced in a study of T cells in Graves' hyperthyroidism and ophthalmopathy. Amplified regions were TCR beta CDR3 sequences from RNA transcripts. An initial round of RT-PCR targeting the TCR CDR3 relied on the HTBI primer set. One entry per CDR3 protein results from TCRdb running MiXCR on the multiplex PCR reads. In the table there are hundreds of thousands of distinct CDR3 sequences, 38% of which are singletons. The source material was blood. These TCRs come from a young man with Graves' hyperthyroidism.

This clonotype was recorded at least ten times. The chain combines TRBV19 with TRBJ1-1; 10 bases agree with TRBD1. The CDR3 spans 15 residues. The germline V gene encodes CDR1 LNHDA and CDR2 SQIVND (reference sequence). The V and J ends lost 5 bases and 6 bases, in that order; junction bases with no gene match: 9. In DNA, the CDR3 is TGTGCCAGTAGTTACGACAGGGGGCGGATAGCTGAAGCTTTCTTT. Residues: CASSYDRGRIAEAFF.

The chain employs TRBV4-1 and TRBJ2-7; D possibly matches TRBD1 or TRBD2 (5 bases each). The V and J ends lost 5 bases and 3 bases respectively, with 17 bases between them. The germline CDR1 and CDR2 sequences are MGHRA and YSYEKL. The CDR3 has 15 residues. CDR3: CASSFRDVGLYEQYF. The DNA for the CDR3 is TGCGCCAGCAGCTTTCGGGACGTAGGTCTCTACGAGCAGTACTTC.

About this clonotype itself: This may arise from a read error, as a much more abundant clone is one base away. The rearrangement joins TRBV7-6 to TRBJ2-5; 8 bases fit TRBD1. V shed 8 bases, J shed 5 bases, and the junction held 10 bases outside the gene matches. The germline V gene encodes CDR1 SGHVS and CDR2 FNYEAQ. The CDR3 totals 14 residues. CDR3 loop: CASAQGRGRETQYF. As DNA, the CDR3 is TGTGCCAGCGCCCAGGGCAGGGGGCGGGAGACCCAGTACTTC. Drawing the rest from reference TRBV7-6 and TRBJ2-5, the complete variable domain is GAGVSQSPRYKVTKRGQDVALRCDPISGHVSLYWYRQALGQGPEFLTYFNYEAQQDKSGLPNDRFSAERPEGSISTLTIQRTEQRDSAMYRCASAQGRGRETQYFGPGTRLLVL.

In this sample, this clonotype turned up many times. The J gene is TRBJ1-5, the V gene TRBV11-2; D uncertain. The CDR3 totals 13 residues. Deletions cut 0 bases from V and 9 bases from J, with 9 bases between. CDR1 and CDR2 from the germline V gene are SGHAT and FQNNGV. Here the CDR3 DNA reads TGTGCCAGCAGCTTAGATAACGGCTTGCCCCAGCATTTT. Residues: CASSLDNGLPQHF.

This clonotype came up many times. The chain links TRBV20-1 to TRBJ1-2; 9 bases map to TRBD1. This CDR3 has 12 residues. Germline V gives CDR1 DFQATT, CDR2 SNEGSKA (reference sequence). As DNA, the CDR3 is TGCAGCGGACCCGGGACAGGGAGTGGCTACACCTTC. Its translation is CSGPGTGSGYTF.

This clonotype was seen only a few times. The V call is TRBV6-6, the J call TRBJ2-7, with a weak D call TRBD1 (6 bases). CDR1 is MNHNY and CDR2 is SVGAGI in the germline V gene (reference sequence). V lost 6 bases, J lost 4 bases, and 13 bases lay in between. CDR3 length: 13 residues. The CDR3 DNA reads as TGTGCCAGCAGCAACAGGGATGGGTACGAGCAGTACTTC. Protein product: CASSNRDGYEQYF.

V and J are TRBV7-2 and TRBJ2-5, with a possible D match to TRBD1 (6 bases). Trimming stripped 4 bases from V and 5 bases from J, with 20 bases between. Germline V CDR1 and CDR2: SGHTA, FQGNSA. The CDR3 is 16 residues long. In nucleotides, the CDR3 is TGTGCCAGCAGCTCGAAAGGGACATTCACCGGGGAGACCCAGTACTTC. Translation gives CASSSKGTFTGETQYF.

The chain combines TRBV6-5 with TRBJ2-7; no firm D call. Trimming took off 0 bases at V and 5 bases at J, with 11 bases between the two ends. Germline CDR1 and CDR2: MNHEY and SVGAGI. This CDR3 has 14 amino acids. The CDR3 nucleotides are TGTGCCAGCAGTTACTCGATGGTGGGTGACGAGCAGTACTTC. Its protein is CASSYSMVGDEQYF.

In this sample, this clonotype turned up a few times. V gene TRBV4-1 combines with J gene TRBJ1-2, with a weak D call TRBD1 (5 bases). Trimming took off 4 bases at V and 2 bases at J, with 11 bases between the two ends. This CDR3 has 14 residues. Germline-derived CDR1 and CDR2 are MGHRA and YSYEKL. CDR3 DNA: TGCGCCAGCAGCCGGGGGTTCTTGAACTATGGCTACACCTTC. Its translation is CASSRGFLNYGYTF.

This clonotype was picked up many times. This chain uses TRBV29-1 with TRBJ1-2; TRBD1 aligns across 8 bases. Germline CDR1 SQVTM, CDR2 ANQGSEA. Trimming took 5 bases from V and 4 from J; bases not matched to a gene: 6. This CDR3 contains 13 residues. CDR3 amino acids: CSVIRGTGYGYTF. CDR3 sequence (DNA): TGCAGCGTTATACGCGGGACAGGCTATGGCTACACCTTC.

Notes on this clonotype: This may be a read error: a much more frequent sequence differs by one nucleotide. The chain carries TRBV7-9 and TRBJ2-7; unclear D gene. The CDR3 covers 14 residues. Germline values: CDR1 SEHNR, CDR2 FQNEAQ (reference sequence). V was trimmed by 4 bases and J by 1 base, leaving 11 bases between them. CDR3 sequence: CASSSPRQSYEQYF. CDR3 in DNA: TGTGCCAGCAGCTCGCCGCGTCAGTCCTACGAGCAGTACTTC.